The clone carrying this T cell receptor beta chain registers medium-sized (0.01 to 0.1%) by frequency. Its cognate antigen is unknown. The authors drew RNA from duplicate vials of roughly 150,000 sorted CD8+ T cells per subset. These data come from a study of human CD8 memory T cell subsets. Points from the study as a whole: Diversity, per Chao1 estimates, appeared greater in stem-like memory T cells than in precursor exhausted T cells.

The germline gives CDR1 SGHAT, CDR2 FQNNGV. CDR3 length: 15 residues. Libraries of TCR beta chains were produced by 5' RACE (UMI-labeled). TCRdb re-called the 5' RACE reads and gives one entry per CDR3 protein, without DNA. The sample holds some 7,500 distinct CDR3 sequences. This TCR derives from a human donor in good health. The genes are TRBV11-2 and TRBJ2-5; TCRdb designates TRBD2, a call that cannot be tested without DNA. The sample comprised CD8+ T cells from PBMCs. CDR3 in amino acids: CASSLWRSPQETQYF.